This T cell receptor (beta chain) was profiled in a study of blood T cell repertoires in COVID-19. As processed by the authors: Researchers report that nucleated cell counts were estimated from reference gene primer amplification. The table came from immunoSEQ multiplex PCR; TCRdb's copy has only in-frame clones and leaves some out. The V and J calls and clone size come from that table; D and trimming were worked out from the DNA. This table holds roughly 100,000 clones, roughly 88% found once. The receptor was isolated from a human donor in a cohort sampled during active COVID-19. The sample consisted of peripheral blood.

CDR3 nucleotides: TGTGCCAGCAGTTTATCCGGTTTCAATCAGCCCCAGCATTTT. Translation gives CASSLSGFNQPQHF. The genes are TRBV27 and TRBJ1-5; D ambiguous. V was cut by 0 bases and J by 3 bases, with 6 bases left in between. This CDR3 contains 14 residues. CDR1 and CDR2 from the germline V gene are MNHEY and SMNVEV (reference sequence).